These T cell receptor beta chains were read from a single sample in a study of blood T cell repertoires in COVID-19. TCRdb's copy holds only in-frame clones and misses some; the assay was immunoSEQ multiplex PCR. The sample has around 270,000 clones, around 86% seen once. The sample consisted of peripheral blood. The receptors derive from a man in his forties who had recovered from COVID-19. Each CDR3 is given with its conserved first and last residue. Fields, in order: J gene, V gene, clone size, D gene, CDR3 DNA, CDR3 protein. A D gene is named only where the DNA matches it firmly. The size entry is marked missing in some rows and otherwise reads once, few, many or a size class.

>TRBJ2-1|TRBV3-1/TRBV3-2|-|-
TGTGCCAGCAGCCCTGATACGGGTGATGAGCAGTTCTTC
CASSPDTGDEQFF
>TRBJ1-1|TRBV6-2/TRBV6-3|few|-
TGTGCCAGCAGCCACCGAGGGGGGAACACTGAAGCTTTCTTT
CASSHRGGNTEAFF
>TRBJ2-7|TRBV7-8|-|TRBD2
TGTGCCAGCAGCTTAGCTAGCGGGAGGACTGGGGGTATGGTCGAGCAGTACTTC
CASSLASGRTGGMVEQYF
>TRBJ2-3|TRBV7-6|-|TRBD2
TGTGCCAGCAGCACCCGGACTAGCGGGAGGGGGATAAGCACAGATACGCAGTATTTT
CASSTRTSGRGISTDTQYF
>TRBJ2-1|TRBV2|-|TRBD1
TGTGCCAGCAGGACAGGGGGCTTCAATGAGCAGTTCTTC
CASRTGGFNEQFF
>TRBJ1-4|TRBV6-2/TRBV6-3|-|-
TGTGCCAGCAGTACGCGGGAAAAACTGTTTTTT
CASSTREKLFF
>TRBJ1-4|TRBV6-2/TRBV6-3|-|TRBD1
TGTGCCAGCAGTGACAGGACAGGATCTAATGAAAAACTGTTTTTT
CASSDRTGSNEKLFF
>TRBJ2-1|TRBV10-3|once|TRBD2
TGTGCCATCAGTGATTGGGGAGGTAGGGAGGGAAATGAGCAGTTCTTC
CAISDWGGREGNEQFF
>TRBJ2-5|TRBV11-2|-|-
TGTGCCAGCAGCCCCAACCAGGAGACCCAGTACTTC
CASSPNQETQYF
>TRBJ1-1|TRBV6-5|few|-
TGTGCCAGCCGGAAACAGGTGAACACTGAAGCTTTCTTT
CASRKQVNTEAFF
>TRBJ2-3|TRBV5-4|-|TRBD2
TGTGCCAGCAGCCTCAACCCCGGGGGGGCCAAAGCAGATACGCAGTATTTT
CASSLNPGGAKADTQYF
>TRBJ2-7|TRBV6-2/TRBV6-3|-|TRBD2
TGTGCCAGCAGTTACTCTCCTAGCGGGAGGTCTTCCTACGAGCAGTACTTC
CASSYSPSGRSSYEQYF
>TRBJ2-3|TRBV5-6|-|TRBD2
TGTGCCAGCAGCTCGGAGCGGGGGGCCCTCGCAGATACGCAGTATTTT
CASSSERGALADTQYF
>TRBJ2-5|TRBV7-8|-|TRBD2
TGTGCCAGCCTGCACCCGGGGGGAGAGACCCAGTACTTC
CASLHPGGETQYF
>TRBJ2-5|TRBV18|-|-
TGTGCCAGCTCACCAGAGGAGACCCAGTACTTC
CASSPEETQYF
>TRBJ1-6|TRBV5-6|-|TRBD1
TGTGCCAGCAGCTTGGTGAGGGGGCCTCCCCTCTTT
CASSLVRGPPLF
>TRBJ1-2|TRBV27|-|TRBD1
TGTGCCAGCAGTTCATACATCGGACAGGGGATTAGGGGCTACACCTTC
CASSSYIGQGIRGYTF
>TRBJ2-4|TRBV11-2|-|TRBD1
TGTGCCAGCAGTCTGGACAGGGGACTAGCCAAAAACATTCAGTACTTC
CASSLDRGLAKNIQYF
>TRBJ2-1|TRBV10-2|-|TRBD1
TGCGCCTCGACAGGGGACAATGAGCAGTTCTTC
CASTGDNEQFF
>TRBJ1-5|TRBV5-4|-|TRBD1
TGTGCCAGCAGCTTGTCGACAGGGCATCAGCCCCAGCATTTT
CASSLSTGHQPQHF
>TRBJ1-1|TRBV6-2/TRBV6-3|-|-
TGTGCCAGCAGTTACAGTCCGGTTACTGAAGCTTTCTTT
CASSYSPVTEAFF
>TRBJ2-7|TRBV5-4|-|TRBD1
TGTGCCAGCAGCTTGGGGGGGACAGGCTCCTACGAGCAGTACTTC
CASSLGGTGSYEQYF
>TRBJ2-4|TRBV18|-|-
TGTGCCAGCTCACCTTTGGCCAGGGGCCTAGCCAAAAACATTCAGTACTTC
CASSPLARGLAKNIQYF
>TRBJ2-7|TRBV2|once|-
TGTGCCAGCAAATCCCAGACCGGCGGTTCCTACGAGCAGTACTTC
CASKSQTGGSYEQYF
>TRBJ2-1|TRBV18|-|TRBD2
TGTGCCAGCTCACCACAAAAACCGGGACTAGTCGACAATGAGCAGTTCTTC
CASSPQKPGLVDNEQFF
>TRBJ2-1|TRBV27|-|-
TGTGCCAGCAGTAGGACAGTGATTAGGTTCAATGAGCAGTTCTTC
CASSRTVIRFNEQFF
>TRBJ2-1|TRBV6-6|-|-
TGTGCCAGCAGACGGAGGAATGAGCAGTTCTTC
CASRRRNEQFF
>TRBJ2-7|TRBV5-6|-|-
TGTGCCAGCAGCTTGGGAGTACTGAGGGAGCAGTACTTC
CASSLGVLREQYF
>TRBJ2-7|TRBV11-3|-|TRBD1
TGTGCCAGCAGCTTAGGGACAGGGGGCTACGAGCAGTACTTC
CASSLGTGGYEQYF
>TRBJ2-7|TRBV4-3|many|TRBD2
TGCGCCAGCAGCGCAGTCTATAGCGGGGAGCAGTACTTC
CASSAVYSGEQYF
>TRBJ1-2|TRBV6-2/TRBV6-3|-|-
TGTGCCAGCAGTTACGAAAGACTGTACCCTAACTATGGCTACACCTTC
CASSYERLYPNYGYTF
>TRBJ2-3|TRBV6-1|-|-
TGTGCCAGCAGTGCCCAAAGACAGGTATCAGGAGATACGCAGTATTTT
CASSAQRQVSGDTQYF
>TRBJ2-1|TRBV7-7|-|TRBD2
TGTGCCAGCAGCTTAGGGCGGGGGAGGTACAATGAGCAGTTCTTC
CASSLGRGRYNEQFF
>TRBJ1-5|TRBV5-1|few|-
TGCGCCAGCAGCCCCGGCGGGACCGGGGGTCAGCCCCAGCATTTT
CASSPGGTGGQPQHF
>TRBJ2-7|TRBV5-6|-|-
TGTGCCAGCAGCCCGCTGACAGGAGAACCCTACGAGCAGTACTTC
CASSPLTGEPYEQYF
>TRBJ2-7|TRBV7-9|-|-
TGTGCCAGCACCCTAAGTATGGGGAGCGGGACAAAGCTCTACGAGCAGTACTTC
CASTLSMGSGTKLYEQYF
>TRBJ2-7|TRBV7-8|once|TRBD2
TGTGCCAGCAGCTTTGGGTTGCGGGGGAGCTACGAGCAGTACTTC
CASSFGLRGSYEQYF
>TRBJ2-1|TRBV7-2|few|-
TGTGCCAGCAGCTTTGACGGGATCGGGAATGAGCAGTTCTTC
CASSFDGIGNEQFF
>TRBJ1-5|TRBV6-5|-|TRBD1
TGTGCCAGCAGTTCCGGGACAGGTCGCAATCAGCCCCAGCATTTT
CASSSGTGRNQPQHF
>TRBJ2-3|TRBV7-8|-|-
TGTGCCAGCAGCGCCCAGACCGGGAGCCCCTTGACGCAGTATTTT
CASSAQTGSPLTQYF
>TRBJ1-2|TRBV5-4|-|-
TGTGCCAGCAGCGCTTCGAGATCCTATGGCTACACCTTC
CASSASRSYGYTF